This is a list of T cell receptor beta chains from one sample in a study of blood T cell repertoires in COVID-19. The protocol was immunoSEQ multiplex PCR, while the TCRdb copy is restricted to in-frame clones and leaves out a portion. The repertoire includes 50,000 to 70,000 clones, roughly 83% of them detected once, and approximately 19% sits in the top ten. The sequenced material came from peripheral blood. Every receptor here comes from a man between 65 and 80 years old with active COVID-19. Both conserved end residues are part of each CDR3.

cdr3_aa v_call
CASSTSAQETQYF TRBV19
CASRPSYLAGASYEQYF TRBV23-1
CASSLGLAMDTQYF TRBV7-2
CATSDPRPGGDTQYF TRBV24-1
CASSFLAGGETQYF TRBV5-5
CASSFGLQGAQPQHF TRBV28
CASSEQGLQPQHF TRBV5-1
CASSLSMREGRETQYF TRBV5-1
CASSRTDGKTYEQYF TRBV9
CASRISGDTQYF TRBV19
CASSILTGGSNYGYTF TRBV19
CASSLGLAGGRRETQYF TRBV7-2
CASSPWGPDTPDSFF TRBV7-8
CASSSGTSGVVSTDTQYF TRBV7-2
CASSLRGLDTDTQYF TRBV7-3
CASSDQAGRNEQFF TRBV7-3
CSASLQETQYF TRBV20-1
CASSPTSGGQYTQYF TRBV7-3
CASSQAGGETQYF TRBV3-1/TRBV3-2
CSAQTGSEAFF TRBV20-1
CASSSGTGVVGSYEQYF TRBV5-1
CATSDQGRGITGELFF TRBV24-1
CASSLDPGGGSPLHF TRBV7-2
CAWTRFGGTYEQYF TRBV30
CASSDGTSGTADTQYF TRBV7-2
CASREKAGIDTQYF TRBV5-1
CASSLGRYNEQFF TRBV7-3
CASSILMWGGSYQETQYF TRBV10-1
CASSPVAGRGYTF TRBV7-9
CASSSTGNQPQHF TRBV6-2/TRBV6-3
CASSELTGSRAGDRYEQYF TRBV2
CASSHAESNEKLFF TRBV6-2/TRBV6-3
CASSSRVNEQFF TRBV6-2/TRBV6-3
CATSDPKTASYEQYF TRBV24-1
CASSLASDNEQFF TRBV7-2
CASSPSNEAYEQYF TRBV18
CASSLTRGQGRHEQFF TRBV28
CASSGLAGEGALADTQYF TRBV7-2
CASSPAMTAVPVEQFF TRBV6-6
CASSHYGQEAFF TRBV12-3/TRBV12-4
CASSRGLYTGELFF TRBV14